Listed below are T cell receptor beta chains from one sample, sequenced in a study of brain T cells in children with intractable seizures. Here immunoSEQ multiplex PCR was the method, and the copy in TCRdb shows in-frame clones only, minus some. This table holds 35,000 to 50,000 clones, about nine tenths found once. The sample was peripheral blood, taken at surgery. These receptors were collected from a girl aged 2-10 years with tuberous sclerosis and intractable seizures. The CDR3 runs from the conserved cysteine through the conserved F or W. D genes are given only for firm matches. Only some rows state a clone size, as once, few, many or a class for expanded clones.

NA,TRBD2,TRBJ2-7,TRBV5-1,TGCGCCAGCAGCTACGGGGGGGTCGGCTACGAGCAGTACTTC,CASSYGGVGYEQYF
NA,NA,TRBJ2-4,TRBV5-4,TGTGCCAGCAGCTTGGACGGGGCTTTAGCCAAAAACATTCAGTACTTC,CASSLDGALAKNIQYF
NA,NA,TRBJ1-3,TRBV21-1,TGTGCCCAAGACAGGGTACGGCCTGGAAACACCATATATTTT,CAQDRVRPGNTIYF
NA,TRBD1,TRBJ2-5,TRBV27,TGTGCCAGCAGTTTGGGAAAAGGACAGGGGATTGAGACCCAGTACTTC,CASSLGKGQGIETQYF
few,TRBD1,TRBJ1-2,TRBV24-1,TGTGCCACCAGTGCCTTTGGGACAGGAGGCTACACCTTC,CATSAFGTGGYTF
NA,TRBD2,TRBJ2-3,TRBV24-1,TGTGCCACCAGTGGAAGTGCGGGGGTCGGACTAGATACGCAGTATTTT,CATSGSAGVGLDTQYF
NA,NA,TRBJ1-1,TRBV6-4,TGTGCCAGCAGTGTTTCAAGTGAGGCTCGGAGGACTTTCTTT,CASSVSSEARRTFF
few,NA,TRBJ1-2,TRBV9,TGTGCCAGCAGCCCAAGACCGGATGGCTACACCTTC,CASSPRPDGYTF
NA,TRBD1,TRBJ1-2,TRBV24-1,TGTGCCACCTCGACAGGGACAAACTATGGCTACACCTTC,CATSTGTNYGYTF
NA,NA,TRBJ1-1,TRBV25-1,TGTGCCAGCAGTGACCAAACCACAAGCACTGAAGCTTTCTTT,CASSDQTTSTEAFF
NA,NA,TRBJ1-6,TRBV9,TGTGCCAGCCGAGCCGGGGACGGTTCACCCCTCCACTTT,CASRAGDGSPLHF
NA,NA,TRBJ1-5,TRBV24-1,TGTGCCACCAGTGAGGGGACCTTTAATCAGCCCCAGCATTTT,CATSEGTFNQPQHF
NA,NA,TRBJ1-1,TRBV4-1,TGCGCCAGCAGCCCCGGGAGCACTCAAGTGGAAGCTTTCTTT,CASSPGSTQVEAFF
NA,NA,TRBJ1-4,TRBV3-1/TRBV3-2,TGTGCCAGCAGCCAAGTCAACGAAAAACTGTTTTTT,CASSQVNEKLFF
NA,TRBD2,TRBJ2-3,TRBV4-1,TGCGCCAGCAGCCAAGATCTTGGAGCGGGGGAGCCCAGTACGCAGTATTTT,CASSQDLGAGEPSTQYF
NA,NA,TRBJ2-5,TRBV21-1,TGTGCCAGCAGCAAAGGCGTAAGACAGACTGGAGGACAAGAGACCCAGTACTTC,CASSKGVRQTGGQETQYF
NA,TRBD1,TRBJ2-3,TRBV27,TGTGCCAGCAGTTATCGGGACAGGGTGTCAGATACGCAGTATTTT,CASSYRDRVSDTQYF
NA,NA,TRBJ2-7,TRBV5-1,TGCGCCAGCAGCTTGGAATCCGGGGGCGAGCAGTACTTC,CASSLESGGEQYF
NA,NA,TRBJ2-3,TRBV6-4,TGTGCCAGCAGTGACTCCCTAGCATCAGGCACAGATACGCAGTATTTT,CASSDSLASGTDTQYF
NA,NA,TRBJ2-1,TRBV6-5,TGTGCCAGCAGTTTCGACCGATCATTCTACAATGAGCAGTTCTTC,CASSFDRSFYNEQFF
NA,NA,TRBJ1-6,TRBV10-3,TGTGCCATCAGGACCTCGACAGGAGAGGGCAATTCACCCCTCCACTTT,CAIRTSTGEGNSPLHF
NA,TRBD2,TRBJ2-3,TRBV12-5,TGTGCTAGTGGTTTGTGGACTAGCGGGGTTTGGAGGGGCACGCAGTATTTT,CASGLWTSGVWRGTQYF
NA,NA,TRBJ1-2,TRBV7-2,TGTGCCAGCAGCTTAAAGATTACAAATCATGGCTACACCTTC,CASSLKITNHGYTF
NA,NA,TRBJ1-5,TRBV28,TGTGCCAGCAGTTTAAGAGTGGCACCCTTCATGAGGCATTTT,CASSLRVAPFMRHF
NA,TRBD1,TRBJ2-3,TRBV11-1,TGTGCCAGCAGACAACAGGGGACAGATACGCAGTATTTT,CASRQQGTDTQYF
NA,NA,TRBJ1-1,TRBV30,TGTGCCTGGAGTGTGGGGGCAAACACTGAAGCTTTCTTT,CAWSVGANTEAFF
NA,TRBD1,TRBJ1-1,TRBV2,TGTGCCAGCATCCCGGACAGGGCCAACACTGAAGCTTTCTTT,CASIPDRANTEAFF
NA,NA,TRBJ2-3,TRBV3-1/TRBV3-2,TGTGCCAGCAGCCCGTATAGGAGCGCGGGGGCGGGTGCACCAGATACGCAGTATTTT,CASSPYRSAGAGAPDTQYF
NA,NA,TRBJ2-5,TRBV7-8,TGTGCCAGCACCTTGGTGTGGGGCTACCAAGAGACCCAGTACTTC,CASTLVWGYQETQYF
NA,NA,TRBJ2-3,TRBV18,TGTGCCAGCTCACCCCAGGGTTCAGATACGCAGTATTTT,CASSPQGSDTQYF
NA,NA,TRBJ1-2,TRBV2,TGTGCCAGCAGTCAGAACTATGGCTACACCTTC,CASSQNYGYTF
NA,NA,TRBJ1-1,TRBV9,TGTGCCAGCAGCGTAGTTAGCAGGGAGAACACTGAAGCTTTCTTT,CASSVVSRENTEAFF
NA,NA,TRBJ2-3,TRBV30,TGTGCCTGGAGTGCTACAGGGTATAGCACAGATACGCAGTATTTT,CAWSATGYSTDTQYF
NA,NA,TRBJ2-2,TRBV5-5,TGTGCCAGCAGCTTGGCGGTTAATGGGGAGCTGTTTTTT,CASSLAVNGELFF
NA,NA,TRBJ2-5,TRBV9,TGTGCCAGCAGCGTTTCCAGGGGCAAAGAGACCCAGTACTTC,CASSVSRGKETQYF
NA,TRBD2,TRBJ2-3,TRBV5-6,TGTGCCAGCAGCCCAGCGGGGGGGCCAGGCGATACGCAGTATTTT,CASSPAGGPGDTQYF
NA,NA,TRBJ1-5,TRBV12-5,TGTGCTAGTGCCCCCGCCCCCCACAATCAGCCCCAGCATTTT,CASAPAPHNQPQHF
NA,NA,TRBJ2-5,TRBV9,TGTGCCAGCAGCGGACAACTCCCCCGGGAGACCCAGTACTTC,CASSGQLPRETQYF
few,TRBD2,TRBJ2-3,TRBV2,TGTGCCAGCAGTGAAAACAGACTAGCGGGGGGCACAGATACGCAGTATTTT,CASSENRLAGGTDTQYF
NA,NA,TRBJ1-1,TRBV5-5,TGTGCCAGCAGCTTGTCAGGGATAGACACTGAAGCTTTCTTT,CASSLSGIDTEAFF
NA,TRBD1,TRBJ1-4,TRBV6-1,TGTGCCAGCAGTGATCCGGGACAGGGGAATGAAAAACTGTTTTTT,CASSDPGQGNEKLFF
NA,NA,TRBJ2-1,TRBV9,TGTGCCAGCAGCCCCGGATGGGACTACAATGAGCAGTTCTTC,CASSPGWDYNEQFF
NA,TRBD1,TRBJ2-1,TRBV7-9,TGTGCCAGCAGCCTACCGGGACAGGGGAGCTATGAGCAGTTCTTC,CASSLPGQGSYEQFF
few,NA,TRBJ2-1,TRBV12-3/TRBV12-4,TGTGCCAGCAGAGTTGAGCATGAGCAGTTCTTC,CASRVEHEQFF
NA,NA,TRBJ2-1,TRBV10-3,TGTGCCATCAGTGAAGGAGAGGACGGGTTCTCCTACAATGAGCAGTTCTTC,CAISEGEDGFSYNEQFF
NA,NA,TRBJ1-6,TRBV5-8,TGTGCCAGCAGCTTTACAGGGAACTCACCCCTCCACTTT,CASSFTGNSPLHF